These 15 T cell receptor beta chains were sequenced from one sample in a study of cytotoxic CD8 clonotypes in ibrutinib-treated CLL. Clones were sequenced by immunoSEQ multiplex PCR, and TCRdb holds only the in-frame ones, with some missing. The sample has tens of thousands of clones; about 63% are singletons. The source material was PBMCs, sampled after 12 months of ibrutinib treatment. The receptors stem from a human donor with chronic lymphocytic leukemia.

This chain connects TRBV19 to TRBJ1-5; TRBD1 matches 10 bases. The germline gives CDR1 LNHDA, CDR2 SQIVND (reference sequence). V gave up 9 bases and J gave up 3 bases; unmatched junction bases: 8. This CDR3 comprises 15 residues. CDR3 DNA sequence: TGTGCCAGCAGGGACAGGGGAAATTCCAATCAGCCCCAGCATTTT. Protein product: CASRDRGNSNQPQHF.

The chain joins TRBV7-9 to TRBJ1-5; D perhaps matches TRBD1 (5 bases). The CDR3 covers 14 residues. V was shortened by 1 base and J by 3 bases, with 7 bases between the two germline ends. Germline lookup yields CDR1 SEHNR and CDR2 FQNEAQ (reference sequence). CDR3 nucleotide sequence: TGTGCCAGCAGCTTAGGGGGGTACAATCAGCCCCAGCATTTT. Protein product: CASSLGGYNQPQHF.

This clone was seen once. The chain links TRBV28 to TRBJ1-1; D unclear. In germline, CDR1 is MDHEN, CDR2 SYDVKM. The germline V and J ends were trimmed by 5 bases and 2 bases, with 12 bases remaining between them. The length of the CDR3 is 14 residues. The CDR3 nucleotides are TGTGCCAGCAGTCCCCTGACGGAAAACACTGAAGCTTTCTTT. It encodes CASSPLTENTEAFF.

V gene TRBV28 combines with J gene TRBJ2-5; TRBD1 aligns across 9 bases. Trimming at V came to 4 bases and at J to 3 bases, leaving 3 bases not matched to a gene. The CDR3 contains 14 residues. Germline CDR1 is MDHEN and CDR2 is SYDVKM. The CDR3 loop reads CASSSRTGEETQYF. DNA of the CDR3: TGTGCCAGCAGTTCACGGACAGGGGAAGAGACCCAGTACTTC.

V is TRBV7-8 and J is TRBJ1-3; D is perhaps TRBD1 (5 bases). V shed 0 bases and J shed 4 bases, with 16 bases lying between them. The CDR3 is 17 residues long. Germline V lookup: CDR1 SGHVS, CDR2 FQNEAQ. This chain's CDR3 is CASSLATRVLGGNTIYF. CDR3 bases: TGTGCCAGCAGCTTAGCGACCAGGGTCTTGGGCGGAAACACCATATATTTT.

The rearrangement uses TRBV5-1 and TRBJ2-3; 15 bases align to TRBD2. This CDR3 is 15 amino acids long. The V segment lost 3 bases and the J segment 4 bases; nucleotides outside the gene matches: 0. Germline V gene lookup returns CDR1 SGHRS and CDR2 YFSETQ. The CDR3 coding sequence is TGCGCCAGCAGCTGGACTAGCGGGGGGGCAGATACGCAGTATTTT. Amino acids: CASSWTSGGADTQYF.

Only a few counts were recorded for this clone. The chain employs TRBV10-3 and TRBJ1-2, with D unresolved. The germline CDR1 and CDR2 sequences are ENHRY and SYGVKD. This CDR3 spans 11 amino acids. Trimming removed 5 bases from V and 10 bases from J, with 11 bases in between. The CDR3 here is CAISRSSYYTF. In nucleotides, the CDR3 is TGTGCCATCAGTCGCAGCTCATACTACACCTTC.

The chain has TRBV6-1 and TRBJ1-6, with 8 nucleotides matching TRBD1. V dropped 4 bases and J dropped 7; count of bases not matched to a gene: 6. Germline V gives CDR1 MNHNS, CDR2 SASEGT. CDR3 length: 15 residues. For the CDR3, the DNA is TGTGCCAGCAGTGCCATGGGACAGGAGAATTCACCCCTCCACTTT. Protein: CASSAMGQENSPLHF.

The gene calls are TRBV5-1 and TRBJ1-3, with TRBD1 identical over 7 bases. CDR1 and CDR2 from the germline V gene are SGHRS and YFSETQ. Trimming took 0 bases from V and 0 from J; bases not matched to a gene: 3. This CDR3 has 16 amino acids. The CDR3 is CASSLAGQTSGNTIYF. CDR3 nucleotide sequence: TGCGCCAGCAGCTTGGCGGGACAGACCTCTGGAAACACCATATATTTT.

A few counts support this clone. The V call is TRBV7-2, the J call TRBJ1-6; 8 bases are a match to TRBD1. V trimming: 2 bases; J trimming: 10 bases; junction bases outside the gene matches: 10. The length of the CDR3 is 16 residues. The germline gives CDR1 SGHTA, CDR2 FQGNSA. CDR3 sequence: CASSLQGAKWGSPLHF. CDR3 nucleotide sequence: TGTGCCAGCAGCTTACAGGGGGCTAAATGGGGATCACCCCTCCACTTT.

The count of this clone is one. CDR3 sequence (DNA): TGTGCCAGCAGCTTGGCCCAGGGAAGTACTGAAGCTTTCTTT. As protein: CASSLAQGSTEAFF. This chain uses TRBV5-6 with TRBJ1-1; perhaps TRBD1 as D (5 bases). Trimming took off 0 bases at V and 5 bases at J, with 11 bases between the two ends. This CDR3 has 14 residues. The germline V gene has CDR1 SGHDT and CDR2 YYEEEE.

The CDR3 is CASSDYGSTEAFF. In DNA, the CDR3 is TGTGCCAGCAGTGACTACGGGAGCACTGAAGCTTTCTTT. The chain links TRBV6-4 to TRBJ1-1; no definite D call. The CDR3 length is 13 residues. V lost 1 base and J lost 4, with 7 bases in between. Germline V lookup: CDR1 MRHNA, CDR2 SNTAGT.

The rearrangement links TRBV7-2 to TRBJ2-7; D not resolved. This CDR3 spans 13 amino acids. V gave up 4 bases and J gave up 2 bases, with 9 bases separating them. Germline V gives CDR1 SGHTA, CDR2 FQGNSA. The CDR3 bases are TGTGCCAGCAGCTCCCAACACACCTACGAGCAGTACTTC. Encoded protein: CASSSQHTYEQYF.

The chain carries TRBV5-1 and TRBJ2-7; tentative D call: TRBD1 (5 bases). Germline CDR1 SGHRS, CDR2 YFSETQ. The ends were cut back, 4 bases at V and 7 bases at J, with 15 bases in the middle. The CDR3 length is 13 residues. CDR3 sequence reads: CASSPQGMGEQYF. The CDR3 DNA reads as TGCGCCAGCAGCCCCCAGGGAATGGGGGAGCAGTACTTC.

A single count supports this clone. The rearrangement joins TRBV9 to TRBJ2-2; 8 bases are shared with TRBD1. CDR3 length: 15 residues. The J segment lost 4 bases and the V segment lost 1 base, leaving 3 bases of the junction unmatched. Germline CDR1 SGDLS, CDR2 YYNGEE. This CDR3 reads CASSVLQGVTGELFF. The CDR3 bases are TGTGCCAGCAGCGTACTACAGGGGGTCACCGGGGAGCTGTTTTTT.